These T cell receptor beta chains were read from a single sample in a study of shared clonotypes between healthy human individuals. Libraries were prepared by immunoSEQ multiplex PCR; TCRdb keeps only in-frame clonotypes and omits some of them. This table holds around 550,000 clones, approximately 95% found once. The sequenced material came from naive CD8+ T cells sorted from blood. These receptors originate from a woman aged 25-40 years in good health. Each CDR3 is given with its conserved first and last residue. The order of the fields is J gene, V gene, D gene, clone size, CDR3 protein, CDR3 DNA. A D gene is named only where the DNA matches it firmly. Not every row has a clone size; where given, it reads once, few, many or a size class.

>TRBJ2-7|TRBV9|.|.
CASSPKRSYEQYF
TGTGCCAGCAGCCCAAAAAGGAGCTACGAGCAGTACTTC
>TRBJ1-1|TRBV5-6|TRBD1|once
CASNYDRGTEAFF
TGTGCCAGCAACTATGACAGGGGGACTGAAGCTTTCTTT
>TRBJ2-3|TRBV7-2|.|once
CASSSVLGGGTDTQYF
TGTGCCAGCAGCTCGGTACTCGGGGGAGGCACAGATACGCAGTATTTT
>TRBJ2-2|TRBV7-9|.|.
CASSLQLHANTGELFF
TGTGCCAGCAGCTTACAGTTACACGCGAACACCGGGGAGCTGTTTTTT
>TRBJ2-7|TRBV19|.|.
CASSIGLGDSYEQYF
TGTGCCAGTAGTATAGGACTCGGGGATTCCTACGAGCAGTACTTC
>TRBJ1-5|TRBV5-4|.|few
CASSLGDQPQHF
TGTGCCAGCAGCTTGGGGGATCAGCCCCAGCATTTT
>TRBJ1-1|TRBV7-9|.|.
CASSSADTANTEAFF
TGTGCCAGCAGCTCGGCTGACACGGCGAACACTGAAGCTTTCTTT
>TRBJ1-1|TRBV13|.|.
CASSGTENTEAFF
TGTGCCAGCAGCGGGACCGAGAACACTGAAGCTTTCTTT
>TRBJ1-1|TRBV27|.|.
CASSLSAGMNTEAFF
TGTGCCAGCAGTTTATCGGCAGGGATGAACACTGAAGCTTTCTTT
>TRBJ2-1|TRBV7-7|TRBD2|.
CASSLYERGNEQFF
TGTGCCAGCAGCTTATATGAGCGGGGGAATGAGCAGTTCTTC
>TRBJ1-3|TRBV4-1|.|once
CASSQQGSGNTIYF
TGCGCCAGCAGCCAACAAGGGTCTGGAAACACCATATATTTT
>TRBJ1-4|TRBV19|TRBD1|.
CASSPRDSLNEKLFF
TGTGCCAGTAGTCCTCGGGACAGCCTTAATGAAAAACTGTTTTTT
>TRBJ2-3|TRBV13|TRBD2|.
CASSLGLAGSNTDTQYF
TGTGCCAGCAGCCTCGGACTAGCGGGAAGTAACACAGATACGCAGTATTTT
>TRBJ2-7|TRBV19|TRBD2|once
CATSTSGLYEQYF
TGTGCCACCTCGACTAGCGGTCTCTACGAGCAGTACTTC
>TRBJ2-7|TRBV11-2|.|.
CASSLVVNPSYEQYF
TGTGCCAGCAGCTTAGTGGTTAATCCTTCCTACGAGCAGTACTTC
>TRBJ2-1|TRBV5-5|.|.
CASSLSRGNEQFF
TGTGCCAGCAGCTTAAGTAGGGGCAATGAGCAGTTCTTC
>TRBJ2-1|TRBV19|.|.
CASRVYNEQFF
TGTGCCAGTAGGGTCTACAATGAGCAGTTCTTC
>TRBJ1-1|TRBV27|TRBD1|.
CASRHQGGNTEAFF
TGTGCCAGCAGGCACCAGGGGGGGAACACTGAAGCTTTCTTT
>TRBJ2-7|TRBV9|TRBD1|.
CASSTSGQGYEQYF
TGTGCCAGCAGCACCTCGGGACAGGGTTACGAGCAGTACTTC
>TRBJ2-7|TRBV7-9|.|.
CASSFGLSYEQYF
TGTGCCAGCAGCTTCGGACTTTCCTACGAGCAGTACTTC
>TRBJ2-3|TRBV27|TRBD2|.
CASSFQKGLAGVRPPDTQYF
TGTGCCAGCAGTTTCCAAAAGGGACTAGCGGGAGTACGTCCCCCAGATACGCAGTATTTT
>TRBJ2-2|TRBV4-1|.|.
CASSQMRERGGELFF
TGCGCCAGCAGCCAAATGAGGGAGAGGGGCGGGGAGCTGTTTTTT
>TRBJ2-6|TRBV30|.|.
CAWSDLAIGANVLTF
TGTGCCTGGAGTGACCTAGCAATAGGGGCCAACGTCCTGACTTTC
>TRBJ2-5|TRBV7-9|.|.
CASTGETNQETQYF
TGTGCCAGCACGGGAGAGACGAACCAAGAGACCCAGTACTTC
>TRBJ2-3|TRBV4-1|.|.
CASSQDSSQPYF
TGCGCCAGCAGCCAAGACAGCTCCCAACCGTATTTT
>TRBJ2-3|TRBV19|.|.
CASNPGSTDTQYF
TGTGCCAGTAATCCAGGGTCCACAGATACGCAGTATTTT
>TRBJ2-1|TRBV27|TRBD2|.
CASRMGAGGINEQFF
TGTGCCAGCCGCATGGGTGCGGGAGGTATCAATGAGCAGTTCTTC
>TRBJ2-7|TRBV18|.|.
CASSPGDEQYF
TGTGCCAGCTCACCAGGGGACGAGCAGTACTTC
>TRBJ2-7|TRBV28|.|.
CASSPTQNYEQYF
TGTGCCAGCAGCCCTACACAAAACTACGAGCAGTACTTC
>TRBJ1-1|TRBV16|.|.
CASSGWGEGNTEAFF
TGTGCCAGCAGCGGATGGGGGGAAGGGAACACTGAAGCTTTCTTT
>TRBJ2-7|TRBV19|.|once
CAVPRGNYEQYF
TGTGCCGTCCCTAGGGGGAACTACGAGCAGTACTTC
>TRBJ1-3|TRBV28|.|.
CASSLSAGGNTIYF
TGTGCCAGCAGTTTATCGGCTGGTGGAAACACCATATATTTT
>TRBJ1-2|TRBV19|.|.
CASSLTRSQFFGYTF
TGTGCCAGTAGTCTAACAAGGTCCCAATTCTTTGGCTACACCTTC
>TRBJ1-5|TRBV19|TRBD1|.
CASSPGTGFYSNQPQHF
TGTGCCAGTAGTCCCGGGACAGGGTTTTATAGCAATCAGCCCCAGCATTTT
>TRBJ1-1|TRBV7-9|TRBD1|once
CASSLAGQGEGEAFF
TGTGCCAGCAGCTTAGCGGGACAGGGGGAAGGTGAAGCTTTCTTT
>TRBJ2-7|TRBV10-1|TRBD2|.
CASSELSGRTTYEQYF
TGCGCCAGCAGTGAGCTTAGCGGGAGGACCACCTACGAGCAGTACTTC
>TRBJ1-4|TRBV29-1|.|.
CSVVQWEKLFF
TGCAGCGTTGTACAGTGGGAAAAACTGTTTTTT
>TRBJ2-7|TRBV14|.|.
CASSQDTYEQYF
TGTGCCAGCAGCCAAGACACCTACGAGCAGTACTTC
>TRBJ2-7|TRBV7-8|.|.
CASSLVQPGSSYEQYF
TGTGCCAGCAGCTTAGTTCAGCCGGGCAGCTCCTACGAGCAGTACTTC
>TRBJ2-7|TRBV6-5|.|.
CASSYEWGDEQYF
TGTGCCAGCAGTTACGAGTGGGGGGACGAGCAGTACTTC
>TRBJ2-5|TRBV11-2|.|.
CASSLVSGKETQYF
TGTGCCAGCAGCTTAGTTTCGGGGAAAGAGACCCAGTACTTC
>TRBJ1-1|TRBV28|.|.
CASRPARLYRDKLVVEAFF
TGTGCCAGCAGACCCGCGCGGCTTTATAGGGACAAGCTTGTAGTTGAAGCTTTCTTT
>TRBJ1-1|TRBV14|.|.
CASSQDHEDTEAFF
TGTGCCAGCAGCCAAGATCATGAGGACACTGAAGCTTTCTTT
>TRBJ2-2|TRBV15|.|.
CATSSSSTGELFF
TGTGCCACCAGTTCTTCCAGCACCGGGGAGCTGTTTTTT
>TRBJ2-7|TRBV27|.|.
CASSYGTSSSYEQYF
TGTGCCAGCAGCTACGGGACATCCTCCTCCTACGAGCAGTACTTC
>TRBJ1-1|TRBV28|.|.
CASSSDLDSIMNTEAFF
TGTGCCAGCAGTAGCGATTTGGACAGTATCATGAACACTGAAGCTTTCTTT
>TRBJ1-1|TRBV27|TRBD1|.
CASSLGTGSEAFF
TGTGCCAGCAGTTTGGGGACAGGGTCCGAAGCTTTCTTT
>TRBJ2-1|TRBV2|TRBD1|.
CASSSVPGTEARNEQFF
TGTGCCAGCAGTTCTGTTCCTGGGACAGAAGCCAGGAATGAGCAGTTCTTC
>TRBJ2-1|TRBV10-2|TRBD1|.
CASQGVPTNEQFF
TGCGCCAGCCAGGGGGTACCCACAAATGAGCAGTTCTTC
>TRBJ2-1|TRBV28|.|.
CASSLGSSYNEQFF
TGTGCCAGCTCCCTTGGGAGCTCCTACAATGAGCAGTTCTTC
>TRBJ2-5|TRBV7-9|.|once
CASSPSIWGQETQYF
TGTGCCAGCAGCCCATCGATTTGGGGACAAGAGACCCAGTACTTC
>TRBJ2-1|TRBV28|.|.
CASSPYEERGYNEQFF
TGTGCCAGCAGCCCCTACGAAGAGCGAGGGTACAATGAGCAGTTCTTC
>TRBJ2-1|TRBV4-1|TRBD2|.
CASSPGGGLAGSGYNEQFF
TGCGCCAGCAGCCCGGGGGGGGGACTAGCGGGATCAGGGTACAATGAGCAGTTCTTC
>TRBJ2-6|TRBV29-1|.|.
CSVEGWSSGANVLTF
TGCAGCGTTGAGGGGTGGAGCTCTGGGGCCAACGTCCTGACTTTC
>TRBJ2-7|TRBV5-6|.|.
CASSSDYEQYF
TGTGCCAGCAGCTCGGACTACGAGCAGTACTTC